Following are 25 T cell receptor beta chains from one sample sequenced in a study of blood T cell repertoires in COVID-19. Measured with immunoSEQ multiplex PCR; TCRdb has only the in-frame clones, and not every one. The sample contains roughly 220,000 clones, approximately 86% of which appear only once. The sample consisted of peripheral blood. These receptors all come from a man in his fifties or sixties with acute or convalescent COVID-19.

The chain joins TRBV6-5 to TRBJ1-2; 9 bases agree with TRBD1. CDR1 is MNHEY and CDR2 is SVGAGI in the germline V gene. This CDR3 spans 15 amino acids. With 6 bases clipped from V and 5 bases from J, the junction kept 10 bases outside the gene matches. Here the CDR3 DNA reads TGTGCCAGCAGCCCCGGGACAGGGTTTACATATGGCTACACCTTC. Amino acid sequence: CASSPGTGFTYGYTF.

The rearrangement links TRBV29-1 to TRBJ2-4; 7 bases fit TRBD2. Trimming removed 2 bases from V and 1 base from J; junction bases left unmatched: 5. From germline, CDR1 is SQVTM and CDR2 ANQGSEA. The CDR3 length is 15 residues. CDR3 in amino acids: CSVEPGRGAKNIQYF. The CDR3 coding sequence is TGCAGCGTTGAACCCGGGCGGGGGGCCAAAAACATTCAGTACTTC.

The gene calls are TRBV6-5 and TRBJ2-7; perhaps TRBD2 as D (6 bases). CDR3 length: 13 amino acids. The V gene lost 8 bases and the J gene lost 7 bases, with 18 bases spanning the gap. The germline gives CDR1 MNHEY, CDR2 SVGAGI. The DNA of the CDR3 is TGTGCCAGCGGCCCTCGAGCTCGGGAGGAGCAGTACTTC. Amino acid sequence: CASGPRAREEQYF.

J is TRBJ2-7 and V is TRBV28, with unresolved D. CDR3 size: 13 residues. The V and J ends lost 3 bases and 4 bases respectively, with 10 bases between them. Germline V gene lookup returns CDR1 MDHEN and CDR2 SYDVKM. Here the CDR3 reads CASSFLQFYEQYF. The CDR3 DNA reads as TGTGCCAGCAGTTTTCTCCAGTTTTACGAGCAGTACTTC. The whole variable domain, remainder taken from reference TRBV28 and TRBJ2-7, is DVKVTQSSRYLVKRTGEKVFLECVQDMDHENMFWYRQDPGLGLRLIYFSYDVKMKEKGDIPEGYSVSREKKERFSLILESASTNQTSMYLCASSFLQFYEQYFGPGTRLTVT.

This chain joins TRBV7-2 and TRBJ1-4; no clear D. The germline V gene encodes CDR1 SGHTA and CDR2 FQGNSA. The CDR3 has 13 residues. The germline V and J ends were trimmed by 0 bases and 11 bases, with 10 bases remaining between them. In nucleotides, the CDR3 is TGTGCCAGCAGCTTAGCGCTAGCTAGCAAACTGTTTTTT. This sequence encodes CASSLALASKLFF.

The V and J genes are TRBV4-2 and TRBJ2-1; possible D gene TRBD1, 6 bases. Per germline, CDR1 LGHNA and CDR2 YNFKEQ. The CDR3 extends over 16 amino acids. The germline V and J ends were trimmed by 2 bases and 6 bases, with 17 bases remaining between them. The CDR3 spells CASSQPQGQIPNEQFF. In DNA form, the CDR3 reads TGTGCCAGCAGCCAACCCCAGGGGCAAATCCCCAATGAGCAGTTCTTC.

As DNA, the CDR3 is TGCGCCAGCAGCAACGACAGGGCACGGGAGACCCAGTACTTC. This translates into CASSNDRARETQYF. V gene TRBV5-1 combines with J gene TRBJ2-5; 7 bases are a match to TRBD1. CDR1 is SGHRS, CDR2 YFSETQ, per germline. Trimming cost V 4 bases and J 5 bases; bases outside gene matches: 8. The CDR3 covers 14 residues.

The V and J genes are TRBV5-5 and TRBJ1-1; a weak D match, TRBD1 (5 bases). This CDR3 is built from 17 residues. CDR1 is SGHKS and CDR2 is YYEKEE in the germline V gene (reference sequence). V was cut by 4 bases and J by 2 bases, with 21 bases left in between. The CDR3 sequence: CASSLRVDASRNTEAFF. The CDR3 DNA reads as TGTGCCAGCAGCCTCAGGGTGGACGCTTCCCGTAACACTGAAGCTTTCTTT.

This chain links TRBV5-1 with TRBJ2-3, with 7 nucleotides matching TRBD1. Trimming removed 0 bases from V and 3 bases from J; junction bases left unmatched: 13. This CDR3 is built from 18 residues. Germline V gives CDR1 SGHRS, CDR2 YFSETQ. The DNA of the CDR3 is TGCGCCAGCAGCTTGGGGGACAGTCTATTAAGGGGGACAGATACGCAGTATTTT. Translating it yields CASSLGDSLLRGTDTQYF. Full variable domain (outside the CDR3, taken from reference TRBV5-1 and TRBJ2-3): KAGVTQTPRYLIKTRGQQVTLSCSPISGHRSVSWYQQTPGQGLQFLFEYFSETQRNKGNFPGRFSGRQFSNSRSEMNVSTLELGDSALYLCASSLGDSLLRGTDTQYFGPGTRLTVL.

This rearrangement joins TRBV5-4 to TRBJ1-2; D may be TRBD1 (6 bases). V lost 1 base, J lost 7 bases, and 17 bases lay in between. CDR1 is SGHNT and CDR2 is YYREEE in the germline V gene (reference sequence). The CDR3 contains 15 residues. CDR3 region: CASSLRGGRPGGYTF. Written as DNA, the CDR3 is TGTGCCAGCAGCTTGAGGGGGGGTCGGCCGGGTGGCTACACCTTC. Based on the CDR3 plus reference TRBV5-4 and TRBJ1-2, the full variable domain is ETGVTQSPTHLIKTRGQQVTLRCSSQSGHNTVSWYQQALGQGPQFIFQYYREEENGRGNFPPRFSGLQFPNYSSELNVNALELDDSALYLCASSLRGGRPGGYTFGSGTRLTVV.

V gene TRBV7-8 combines with J gene TRBJ2-5; 8 positions match TRBD2. The CDR3 consists of 17 residues. Trimming cost V 1 base and J 2 bases; bases outside gene matches: 9. CDR1 is SGHVS and CDR2 is FQNEAQ in the germline V gene. The CDR3 is CASSLVAAGVLQETQYF. The CDR3 DNA reads as TGTGCCAGCAGCTTAGTGGCAGCGGGGGTACTTCAAGAGACCCAGTACTTC.

The rearrangement links TRBV7-4 to TRBJ1-5; maybe TRBD1 (6 bases). Trimming stripped 4 bases from V and 0 bases from J, with 25 bases between. Germline CDR1 and CDR2: SGHVT and SQSDAQ. CDR3 length equals 20 residues. Here the CDR3 reads CASSSTGNYVYDYSNQPQHF. CDR3 sequence (DNA): TGTGCCAGCAGCTCTACAGGGAACTACGTATATGACTATAGCAATCAGCCCCAGCATTTT.

The chain links TRBV3-1 (or the pseudogene TRBV3-2) to TRBJ2-5; 7 bases are a match to TRBD2. CDR1 is LGHDT and CDR2 is YNNKEL in the germline V gene (reference sequence). The trim removed 8 bases at V and 4 bases at J, leaving 19 bases unmatched. The CDR3 extends over 17 amino acids. The CDR3 reads CASPNLRDYHPPETQYF. The CDR3 DNA sequence: TGTGCCAGCCCCAACCTCCGGGACTATCACCCCCCAGAGACCCAGTACTTC.

The rearrangement links TRBV6-5 to TRBJ1-1; 7 bases line up with TRBD1. Trimming at V came to 7 bases and at J to 0 bases, leaving 5 bases not matched to a gene. Germline CDR1 reads MNHEY; CDR2 reads SVGAGI. CDR3 length: 14 amino acids. CDR3 nucleotide sequence: TGTGCCAGCAACCGGGACAGAGTGAACACTGAAGCTTTCTTT. The encoded protein is CASNRDRVNTEAFF.

V usage is TRBV29-1 and J usage is TRBJ1-1; D is possibly TRBD1 (5 bases). This CDR3 has 15 amino acids. The V end was cut by 3 bases, the J end by 5 bases, with 19 bases between. The germline V gene has CDR1 SQVTM and CDR2 ANQGSEA. CDR3 coding DNA: TGCAGCGTTGACCCTCTTCTGGCCGGGGGAACTGAAGCTTTCTTT. As protein: CSVDPLLAGGTEAFF.

The genes are TRBV28 and TRBJ1-1; TRBD1 is a possible D gene (5 bases). V was pared by 3 bases and J by 6 bases, with 14 bases between. Germline V gene sequence: CDR1 MDHEN, CDR2 SYDVKM. The CDR3 runs to 14 residues. The CDR3 reads CASSLHRPSSEAFF. The CDR3, as DNA: TGTGCCAGCAGTTTGCACAGGCCTAGTTCTGAAGCTTTCTTT. Full variable domain (outside the CDR3, taken from reference TRBV28 and TRBJ1-1): DVKVTQSSRYLVKRTGEKVFLECVQDMDHENMFWYRQDPGLGLRLIYFSYDVKMKEKGDIPEGYSVSREKKERFSLILESASTNQTSMYLCASSLHRPSSEAFFGQGTRLTVV.

This rearrangement joins TRBV5-4 to TRBJ2-1; D perhaps matches TRBD2 (6 bases). The CDR3 covers 15 residues. CDR1 is SGHNT, CDR2 YYREEE, per germline (reference sequence). V was clipped by 5 bases and J by 9 bases, with 21 bases between them. CDR3 coding DNA: TGTGCCAGCAGACCTCCACTAGCCCCCGGAGGTGAGCAGTTCTTC. It specifies CASRPPLAPGGEQFF.

This chain joins TRBV6-1 and TRBJ1-3; 7 nucleotides agree with TRBD1. The CDR3 has 17 residues. J was trimmed by 4 bases and V by 6 bases; bases with no gene match: 15. Germline CDR1 MNHNS, CDR2 SASEGT. CDR3 in amino acids: CASSEQPDRVWGNTIYF. DNA for the CDR3: TGTGCCAGCAGCGAACAGCCAGACAGGGTGTGGGGAAACACCATATATTTT.

The chain uses TRBV5-1 and TRBJ2-5; perhaps TRBD2 as D (5 bases). Germline values: CDR1 SGHRS, CDR2 YFSETQ. The CDR3 length is 15 residues. With 0 bases removed from V and 0 bases from J, the gap between germline ends came to 9 bases. CDR3 protein: CASSLAGLDQETQYF. Written as DNA, the CDR3 is TGCGCCAGCAGCTTGGCAGGACTCGACCAAGAGACCCAGTACTTC. Variable domain in full (rest from reference TRBV5-1 and TRBJ2-5): KAGVTQTPRYLIKTRGQQVTLSCSPISGHRSVSWYQQTPGQGLQFLFEYFSETQRNKGNFPGRFSGRQFSNSRSEMNVSTLELGDSALYLCASSLAGLDQETQYFGPGTRLLVL.

This sequence joins TRBV15 and TRBJ1-1, with 9 bases lining up with TRBD1. Germline CDR1 and CDR2: LNHNV and YYDKDF (reference sequence). V dropped 3 bases and J dropped 5; count of bases not matched to a gene: 7. The CDR3 sequence is 15 residues long. The CDR3 loop is CATSSRGQGGTEAFF. For the CDR3, the DNA is TGTGCCACCAGCAGCCGGGGACAGGGAGGGACTGAAGCTTTCTTT. The entire variable domain, with the rest obtained from reference TRBV15 and TRBJ1-1, is as follows: DAMVIQNPRYQVTQFGKPVTLSCSQTLNHNVMYWYQQKSSQAPKLLFHYYDKDFNNEADTPDNFQSRRPNTSFCFLDIRSPGLGDTAMYLCATSSRGQGGTEAFFGQGTRLTVV.

The V call is TRBV28, the J call TRBJ2-7, with TRBD1 matching over 7 bases. The CDR3 loop spans 15 amino acids. In germline, CDR1 is MDHEN, CDR2 SYDVKM. Trimming removed 8 bases from V and 7 bases from J; junction bases left unmatched: 17. The CDR3 protein is CASPEPGQPPGEQYF. Here the CDR3 DNA reads TGTGCCAGCCCCGAACCGGGACAGCCCCCCGGGGAGCAGTACTTC.

The rearrangement links TRBV2 to TRBJ1-2; possibly TRBD1 for D (5 bases). The CDR3 extends over 12 amino acids. Germline CDR1 is SNHLY and CDR2 is FYNNEI. The CDR3 bases are TGTGAACGATTCGACAGCCGGGATGGCTACACCTTC. Translating gives CERFDSRDGYTF.

This sequence joins TRBV6-5 and TRBJ1-6, with D possibly TRBD1 on 6 matching bases. Looked up from germline, CDR1 is MNHEY and CDR2 is SVGAGI. The CDR3 is 16 residues long. V was trimmed by 0 bases and J by 6 bases, leaving 12 bases between them. This CDR3 is CASSYSGTNSNSPLHF. CDR3 nucleotide sequence: TGTGCCAGCAGTTACTCGGGGACAAATAGTAATTCACCCCTCCACTTT.

V gene TRBV19 combines with J gene TRBJ1-4; D might be TRBD1 (5 bases). This CDR3 is built from 13 residues. The germline CDR1 and CDR2 sequences are LNHDA and SQIVND (reference sequence). V lost 5 bases, J lost 4 bases, and 8 bases lay in between. CDR3 residues: CASSRQLNEKLFF. The CDR3 region has the DNA TGTGCCAGTAGTCGACAGCTTAATGAAAAACTGTTTTTT.

Comments on this clone: This specimen includes other DNA sequences encoding the same CDR3. The rearrangement joins TRBV5-1 to TRBJ1-1; no clear D. Looked up from germline, CDR1 is SGHRS and CDR2 is YFSETQ. Trimming cost V 0 bases and J 2 bases, with 5 bases left between them. This CDR3 is 13 amino acids long. The CDR3 DNA follows: TGCGCCAGCAGCTTGGCAGGTAACACTGAAGCTTTCTTT. Amino acids: CASSLAGNTEAFF.